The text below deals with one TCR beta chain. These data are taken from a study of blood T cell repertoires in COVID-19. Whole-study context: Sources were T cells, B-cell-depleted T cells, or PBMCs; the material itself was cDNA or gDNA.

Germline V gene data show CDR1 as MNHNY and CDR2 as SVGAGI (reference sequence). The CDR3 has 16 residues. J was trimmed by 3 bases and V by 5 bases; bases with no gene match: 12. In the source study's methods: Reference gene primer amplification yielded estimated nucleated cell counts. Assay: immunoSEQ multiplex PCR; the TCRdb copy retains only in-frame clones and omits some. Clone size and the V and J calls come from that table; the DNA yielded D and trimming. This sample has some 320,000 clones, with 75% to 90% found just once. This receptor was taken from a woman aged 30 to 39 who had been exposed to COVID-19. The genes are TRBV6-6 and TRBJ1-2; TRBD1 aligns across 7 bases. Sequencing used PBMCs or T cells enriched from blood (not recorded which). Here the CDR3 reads CASSPRQGTHDYGYTF. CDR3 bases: TGTGCCAGCAGTCCCCGACAGGGCACGCACGACTATGGCTACACCTTC.